This T cell receptor beta chain was sequenced in a study of identical twins. Points from the study as a whole: Out-of-frame beta sequences exhibited a weaker degree of excess twin sharing.

CDR1 and CDR2 (germline): MDHEN, SYDVKM. This CDR3 comprises 15 residues. The V end was cut by 5 bases, the J end by 2 bases, with 16 bases between. Only a few counts were recorded for this clonotype. Its antigen is unidentified. TCRdb passed the 5' RACE reads through MiXCR, listing each CDR3 protein once. The sample shows around 340,000 distinct CDR3 sequences, 9% to 15% of them seen only once. These same records also appear under a second study, on yellow fever vaccine responses in identical twins. That report adds: A vaccine T cell response that seemed partly convergent and partly personalized was reported in twins.

The sequencing sample was made of CD8+ T cells sorted from blood. This TCR derives from a woman aged 18-30 years in good health. This chain links TRBV28 with TRBJ2-7, with D perhaps TRBD1 or TRBD2 (6 bases each). The CDR3 here is CASSPEGGRPYEQYV. CDR3 nucleotide sequence: TGTGCCAGCAGTCCGGAGGGGGGACGACCCTACGAGCAGTACGTC.